The 22 T cell receptor beta chains below all came from one sample that was sequenced in a study of preoperative IRX-2 immunotherapy in early breast cancer. The treatment here: preoperative locoregional IRX-2 cytokine immunotherapy. Clones were sequenced by immunoSEQ multiplex PCR, and TCRdb holds only the in-frame ones, with some missing. The table has about 67,000 clones, roughly 94% seen once; the top ten hold around 1.7%. Sampling was carried out from a patient treated with IRX-2 immunotherapy. Source of these receptors: a human donor with breast cancer.

This chain joins TRBV6-6 and TRBJ2-7; perhaps D is TRBD1 or TRBD2 (6 bases each). Germline V gene sequence: CDR1 MNHNY, CDR2 SVGAGI (reference sequence). The V end lost 0 bases, the J end lost 0 bases, and 12 bases lay between the germline ends. CDR3 length: 16 amino acids. The DNA for the CDR3 is TGTGCCAGCAGTTACTCGAGGGGGGAGAGCTCCTACGAGCAGTACTTC. This codes for CASSYSRGESSYEQYF.

The chain joins TRBV28 to TRBJ2-3; no clear D. Trimming stripped 4 bases from V and 2 bases from J, with 13 bases between. The germline V gene has CDR1 MDHEN and CDR2 SYDVKM. The CDR3 is 15 residues long. In DNA, the CDR3 is TGTGCCAGCAGTTGGAGCCCAGAAACCACAGATACGCAGTATTTT. Its protein is CASSWSPETTDTQYF.

The chain carries TRBV18 and TRBJ2-2; 7 nucleotides match TRBD2. From germline, CDR1 is KGHSH and CDR2 LQKENI. The V and J ends lost 2 bases and 3 bases, in that order; junction bases with no gene match: 12. The CDR3 length is 18 residues. The CDR3 spells CASSPKRSAGVYTGELFF. CDR3 coding DNA: TGTGCCAGCTCACCAAAACGTTCCGCGGGGGTTTACACCGGGGAGCTGTTTTTT.

The chain recombines TRBV5-4 with TRBJ1-6, with TRBD1 identical over 9 bases. This CDR3 region has 16 residues. In germline, CDR1 is SGHNT, CDR2 YYREEE (reference sequence). V dropped 4 bases and J dropped 6; count of bases not matched to a gene: 8. Here the CDR3 DNA reads TGTGCCAGCAGCCTGGACAGGGGACCCCCTAATTCACCCCTCCACTTT. Amino acids: CASSLDRGPPNSPLHF.

V is TRBV10-3 and J is TRBJ2-7; D not resolved. The CDR3 loop spans 11 amino acids. V gave up 3 bases and J gave up 4 bases, with 4 bases separating them. Germline values: CDR1 ENHRY, CDR2 SYGVKD. The CDR3 DNA reads TGTGCCATCAGTGATAGTTACGAGCAGTACTTC. Amino acid sequence: CAISDSYEQYF.

The count of this clone is one. The chain combines TRBV6-5 with TRBJ1-6; D not resolved. Trimming pared 2 bases from V and 6 bases from J, leaving 2 bases between. CDR3 length equals 12 residues. In germline, CDR1 is MNHEY, CDR2 SVGAGI. CDR3 sequence: CASSYGNSPLHF. The CDR3 region has the DNA TGTGCCAGCAGTTACGGTAATTCACCCCTCCACTTT.

The V and J genes are TRBV2 and TRBJ2-5; weak D call: TRBD1 (5 bases). The CDR3 is made up of 12 amino acids. V shed 5 bases and J shed 3 bases, with 7 bases lying between them. Germline CDR1 SNHLY, CDR2 FYNNEI. The CDR3 region is CASSWTKETQYF. The CDR3 nucleotides are TGTGCCAGCAGTTGGACAAAAGAGACCCAGTACTTC.

This rearrangement joins TRBV19 to TRBJ2-7; 7 nucleotides match TRBD1. Germline CDR1 LNHDA, CDR2 SQIVND (reference sequence). V dropped 5 bases and J dropped 2; count of bases not matched to a gene: 3. The CDR3 covers 13 residues. The chain's CDR3 is CASSWDSTYEQYF. CDR3 DNA: TGTGCCAGTAGTTGGGACAGTACCTACGAGCAGTACTTC.

This clone was seen once. The chain is built from TRBV28 and TRBJ1-2, with D tentatively TRBD1 (5 bases). Germline V gives CDR1 MDHEN, CDR2 SYDVKM. Deletions cut 3 bases from V and 8 bases from J, with 10 bases between. This CDR3 spans 12 amino acids. In DNA, the CDR3 is TGTGCCAGCAGTTTCCAGGGACGGGGCTACACCTTC. It encodes CASSFQGRGYTF.

J is TRBJ2-5 and V is TRBV6-1, with 7 positions matching TRBD1. The end of the DNA is better explained by TRBJ2-7, so the J call may be wrong. CDR1 is MNHNS, CDR2 SASEGT, per germline. CDR3 length: 14 residues. CDR3 DNA sequence: TGTGCCAGCAGGAAGGGACAGCTTGTTGACGAGCAGTACTTC. Translated: CASRKGQLVDEQYF.

The V gene is TRBV7-6, the J gene TRBJ2-7, with 13 bases lining up with TRBD2. The germline V gene has CDR1 SGHVS and CDR2 FNYEAQ. This CDR3 contains 19 residues. The junction had 16 bases not matched to a gene; V was cut back by 3 bases and J by 5 bases. CDR3: CASSLLGTSGVLGGDEQYF. In DNA, the CDR3 is TGTGCCAGCAGCTTGTTGGGGACTAGCGGGGTCCTAGGGGGGGACGAGCAGTACTTC.

This chain joins TRBV30 and TRBJ2-7; D call uncertain. Trimming pared 3 bases from V and 6 bases from J, leaving 15 bases between. CDR3 length equals 13 residues. CDR1 and CDR2 (germline): GTSNPN, SVGIG (reference sequence). The CDR3 loop reads CAWRGYRVSEQYF. DNA for the CDR3: TGTGCCTGGAGGGGGTATCGGGTTTCCGAGCAGTACTTC.

The V gene is TRBV4-1, the J gene TRBJ2-1; D unclear. Germline assignment: CDR1 MGHRA and CDR2 YSYEKL. V was shortened by 0 bases and J by 0 bases, with 6 bases between the two germline ends. CDR3 length: 15 residues. CDR3 nucleotides: TGCGCCAGCAGCCAAGACGCCCGCTCCTACAATGAGCAGTTCTTC. This translates into CASSQDARSYNEQFF.

The V call is TRBV6-5, the J call TRBJ1-1, with D tentatively TRBD1 (5 bases). Per germline, CDR1 MNHEY and CDR2 SVGAGI. This CDR3 has 14 amino acids. Trimming removed 7 bases from V and 5 bases from J, with 17 bases in between. CDR3 amino acids: CASTMDGWGTEAFF. The CDR3 DNA is TGTGCCAGCACCATGGACGGGTGGGGGACTGAAGCTTTCTTT.

The chain carries TRBV18 and TRBJ1-3; D may be TRBD1 (6 bases). The germline CDR1 and CDR2 sequences are KGHSH and LQKENI. V was pared by 1 base and J by 2 bases, with 12 bases between. This CDR3 has 16 residues. The CDR3: CASSPLQGNAGNTIYF. In DNA form, the CDR3 reads TGTGCCAGCTCACCACTCCAGGGGAATGCTGGAAACACCATATATTTT.

The genes are TRBV7-9 and TRBJ2-5, with 8 bases identical to TRBD2. The V segment lost 4 bases and the J segment 4 bases; nucleotides outside the gene matches: 11. Germline V lookup: CDR1 SEHNR, CDR2 FQNEAQ (reference sequence). The CDR3 has 16 amino acids. CDR3 residues: CASSSLASGGRETQYF. CDR3 in DNA: TGTGCCAGCAGCTCACTAGCGTCGGGGGGGAGAGAGACCCAGTACTTC. Using reference TRBV7-9 and TRBJ2-5 for the parts outside the CDR3, the full variable domain is DTGVSQNPRHKITKRGQNVTFRCDPISEHNRLYWYRQTLGQGPEFLTYFQNEAQLEKSRLLSDRFSAERPKGSFSTLEIQRTEQGDSAMYLCASSSLASGGRETQYFGPGTRLLVL.

The chain combines TRBV11-3 with TRBJ2-5; 7 bases map to TRBD2. This CDR3 comprises 15 residues. The J segment lost 5 bases and the V segment lost 1 base, leaving 7 bases of the junction unmatched. Germline-derived CDR1 and CDR2 are SGHNT and YENEEA. The CDR3 coding sequence is TGTGCCAGCAGCTTAGTGGGCGGGAGTGGCGAGACCCAGTACTTC. Its protein is CASSLVGGSGETQYF.

The V call is TRBV15, the J call TRBJ2-1; no clear D gene. With 0 bases removed from V and 3 bases from J, the gap between germline ends came to 9 bases. CDR3 length: 15 residues. Germline V lookup: CDR1 LNHNV, CDR2 YYDKDF (reference sequence). CDR3 DNA: TGTGCCACCAGCAGAGATCCGGCCAGCTACAATGAGCAGTTCTTC. Its protein is CATSRDPASYNEQFF.

The rearrangement joins TRBV10-2 to TRBJ2-6; no clear D. Germline assignment: CDR1 WSHSY and CDR2 SAAADI. V lost 3 bases and J lost 7, with 7 bases in between. This CDR3 is built from 13 residues. This chain's CDR3 is CASSDHSANVLTF. DNA for the CDR3: TGCGCCAGCAGTGACCACTCAGCCAACGTCCTGACTTTC.

This clone showed up just once. The chain employs TRBV6-5 and TRBJ1-6; no clear D gene. The CDR3 spans 15 residues. Trimming shortened V by 4 bases and J by 7 bases, and 14 bases separated the two germline ends. The germline V gene has CDR1 MNHEY and CDR2 SVGAGI. For the CDR3, the DNA is TGTGCCAGCAGTTCCCCTGGGGAGAGCAATTCACCCCTCCACTTT. Protein product: CASSSPGESNSPLHF.

V usage is TRBV6-1 and J usage is TRBJ2-1; possibly TRBD1 or TRBD2 for D (5 bases each). V was clipped by 8 bases and J by 9 bases, with 23 bases between them. Germline loops: CDR1 MNHNS, CDR2 SASEGT. This CDR3 has 15 residues. The CDR3 sequence: CASREGTGPPGEQFF. In DNA, the CDR3 is TGTGCCAGCCGAGAGGGGACGGGCCCACCGGGTGAGCAGTTCTTC.

The chain recombines TRBV5-1 with TRBJ2-5; 13 bases are a match to TRBD2. CDR1 is SGHRS, CDR2 YFSETQ, per germline. The CDR3 loop spans 18 amino acids. Unmatched junction bases numbered 6, after V lost 0 bases and J lost 1 base. The CDR3 loop is CASSLAMTSGRTQETQYF. In DNA form, the CDR3 reads TGCGCCAGCAGCTTGGCCATGACTAGCGGGAGGACCCAAGAGACCCAGTACTTC.